The clone carrying this T cell receptor (beta chain) was seen more than once but under ten times. CD45RO/CCR7/CD25/CD127/CD95/CD27 separated CD4+ naive, central memory, regulatory and stem cell-like memory cells by sorting. These data come from a study of beta chain features in type 1 diabetes. Study background: All samples combined gave 107,917,701 sorted cells for examination.

CDR1 ENHRY and CDR2 SYGVKD come from the germline V gene. J gave up 4 bases and V 9 bases, and 3 bases lay outside the gene matches. The CDR3 spans 13 residues. The investigators reverse transcribed all of the isolated RNA, so they sequenced expressed TCRB transcripts. TCRdb keeps only in-frame clones here, not all; method: immunoSEQ multiplex PCR. The table lists about 930,000 clones, about a sixth of them singletons. The genes are TRBV10-3 and TRBJ2-7; TRBD2 agrees at 13 bases. Material: naive CD4+ T cells from blood. The receptor was isolated from a woman between 18 and 29 years old in good health. The CDR3 coding sequence is TGTGCCATTCGGACTAGCGGGAGATACGAGCAGTACTTC. Protein: CAIRTSGRYEQYF.